The rows below give T cell receptor beta chains drawn from one sample of a study of T cell repertoires in cytomegalovirus infection. TCRdb analysed the reads with MiXCR anew, one entry per CDR3 protein. Among 210,000 or so distinct CDR3 sequences, approximately 7% were seen once, and the ten largest hold about 6.5%. The sequenced sample consisted of PBMCs. The source of these receptors is a human donor in good health (CMV status not recorded). Some clones in this sample may be carry-over from other donors' samples. Both conserved end residues are part of each CDR3. Fields, in order: CDR3 protein, clone size, CDR3 length, V gene. Clone size, where shown, is once, few, many, or a class for clones that have expanded.

CDR3aa: CASSLGRTNEKLFF; abundance: many; len: 14; v_gene: TRBV7-2
CDR3aa: CASSLTGGWYQETQYF; abundance: many; len: 16; v_gene: TRBV7-2
CDR3aa: CASSTQGPPYGYTF; abundance: many; len: 14; v_gene: TRBV19
CDR3aa: CSGGTDDEQYF; abundance: many; len: 11; v_gene: TRBV29-1
CDR3aa: CASSQGARDQPQHF; abundance: many; len: 14; v_gene: TRBV4-3
CDR3aa: CASTTGRRQETQYF; abundance: many; len: 14; v_gene: TRBV6-6
CDR3aa: CSLWTRPAEAFF; abundance: many; len: 12; v_gene: TRBV20-1
CDR3aa: CSAPGLAADEQYF; abundance: many; len: 13; v_gene: TRBV20-1
CDR3aa: CSGEGAGEATDTQYF; abundance: many; len: 15; v_gene: TRBV29-1
CDR3aa: CASSLVPPEGAFF; abundance: many; len: 13; v_gene: TRBV7-2
CDR3aa: CASSSPTTDYEQYF; abundance: many; len: 14; v_gene: TRBV12-3/TRBV12-4
CDR3aa: CASSSKGAQVSTEAFF; abundance: NA; len: 16; v_gene: TRBV7-2
CDR3aa: CASSSAPEPQHF; abundance: many; len: 12; v_gene: TRBV7-2
CDR3aa: CASSRTGIDPVRLFF; abundance: NA; len: 15; v_gene: TRBV2
CDR3aa: CSVEEKQGIGYTEAFF; abundance: few; len: 16; v_gene: TRBV29-1
CDR3aa: CASSTDREYEQYF; abundance: many; len: 13; v_gene: TRBV4-1
CDR3aa: CASSYWAGVTYNEQFF; abundance: few; len: 16; v_gene: TRBV6-5
CDR3aa: CASSQDLDRLNTEAFF; abundance: NA; len: 16; v_gene: TRBV4-3
CDR3aa: CASSRTSGYEQYF; abundance: many; len: 13; v_gene: TRBV7-2
CDR3aa: CASSVTDSGNTIYF; abundance: many; len: 14; v_gene: TRBV9
CDR3aa: CASSLNGELFF; abundance: many; len: 11; v_gene: TRBV7-2
CDR3aa: CASTQRTGATALSLGTEAFF; abundance: many; len: 20; v_gene: TRBV6-2/TRBV6-3
CDR3aa: CASSFTTGPRLLNTEAFF; abundance: many; len: 18; v_gene: TRBV5-1
CDR3aa: CSARDGNQPQHF; abundance: NA; len: 12; v_gene: TRBV20-1
CDR3aa: CASRSTGADTQYF; abundance: many; len: 13; v_gene: TRBV12-3/TRBV12-4
CDR3aa: CASSLEGPGGEQYF; abundance: many; len: 14; v_gene: TRBV5-1
CDR3aa: CASSLSGQGRANYGYTF; abundance: many; len: 17; v_gene: TRBV28
CDR3aa: CASSLDGGAVEQFF; abundance: many; len: 14; v_gene: TRBV5-4
CDR3aa: CSARDLGGHTEAFF; abundance: many; len: 14; v_gene: TRBV20-1
CDR3aa: CSAGRGSDNEQFF; abundance: many; len: 13; v_gene: TRBV20-1
CDR3aa: CSARDRASTDTF; abundance: many; len: 12; v_gene: TRBV20-1
CDR3aa: CASSRGRIYEQFF; abundance: NA; len: 13; v_gene: TRBV6-5
CDR3aa: CASSFQGAPENIQYF; abundance: many; len: 15; v_gene: TRBV7-2
CDR3aa: CASSARTGTISYEQYF; abundance: many; len: 16; v_gene: TRBV7-2
CDR3aa: CASSLDRYEAFF; abundance: many; len: 12; v_gene: TRBV5-6
CDR3aa: CSVAAGTTGETQYF; abundance: many; len: 14; v_gene: TRBV29-1
CDR3aa: CASGGGADEQFF; abundance: many; len: 12; v_gene: TRBV7-6
CDR3aa: CSARKVSGGAYNEQFF; abundance: NA; len: 16; v_gene: TRBV20-1
CDR3aa: CASSFLDRHGTEAFF; abundance: many; len: 15; v_gene: TRBV27
CDR3aa: CASSHNQLAGTQYF; abundance: many; len: 14; v_gene: TRBV7-2
CDR3aa: CASSRQTGSNEQFF; abundance: many; len: 14; v_gene: TRBV6-1
CDR3aa: CSAREGGRSTDTQYF; abundance: many; len: 15; v_gene: TRBV20-1
CDR3aa: CASSLGGRMNTEAFF; abundance: many; len: 15; v_gene: TRBV12-3/TRBV12-4
CDR3aa: CASTPGGQGFTGELFF; abundance: many; len: 16; v_gene: TRBV12-3/TRBV12-4
CDR3aa: CASSALPLAMQETQYF; abundance: many; len: 16; v_gene: TRBV7-2
CDR3aa: CASSYGASGGAQYF; abundance: many; len: 14; v_gene: TRBV6-2/TRBV6-3
CDR3aa: CASSHTANYGYTF; abundance: few; len: 13; v_gene: TRBV25-1
CDR3aa: CASSYRQGPMNTEAFF; abundance: many; len: 16; v_gene: TRBV6-2/TRBV6-3
CDR3aa: CASSPGGGSGGHTDTQYF; abundance: NA; len: 18; v_gene: TRBV11-2
CDR3aa: CASSLAGGPSDTQYF; abundance: few; len: 15; v_gene: TRBV6-5
CDR3aa: CASHSSLWTASSGGYTF; abundance: many; len: 17; v_gene: TRBV2
CDR3aa: CASSIWSRSNEQFF; abundance: NA; len: 14; v_gene: TRBV19
CDR3aa: CASSRLAGAPGEQFF; abundance: many; len: 15; v_gene: TRBV6-2/TRBV6-3
CDR3aa: CASSLEGVANTEAFF; abundance: many; len: 15; v_gene: TRBV7-9
CDR3aa: CASSLDRSSEQYF; abundance: many; len: 13; v_gene: TRBV7-9
CDR3aa: CASSYATGASTGELFF; abundance: many; len: 16; v_gene: TRBV6-6
CDR3aa: CASSGTRSGELFF; abundance: many; len: 13; v_gene: TRBV5-1
CDR3aa: CASSFPGNTGELFF; abundance: many; len: 14; v_gene: TRBV11-2
CDR3aa: CASSSPGRGDYNEQFF; abundance: many; len: 16; v_gene: TRBV5-1
CDR3aa: CASSFFLGETEAFF; abundance: many; len: 14; v_gene: TRBV6-2/TRBV6-3